What follows describes a single T cell receptor beta chain. The antigen remains undetermined. The entry originates in a study of cytomegalovirus exposure and HLA in healthy donors. This CDR3 spans 14 amino acids. V was trimmed by 1 base and J by 7 bases, leaving 14 bases between them. CDR1 is SGHRS, CDR2 YFSETQ, per germline. With 60 Vbeta and 13 Jbeta primers, the PCR was carried out. Methods used by the authors: An analysis performed later counted 70 million to 90 million unique TCR beta chains (roughly 10 million of them shared). Method: immunoSEQ multiplex PCR; TCRdb's copy keeps in-frame clones and lacks some. Clone size and the V and J calls come from that table; the DNA yielded D and trimming. The table shows more than 140,000 clones, with around 80% occurring only once. Study observations and caveats: In a later analysis, HLA-C alleles had the fewest associated TCRs, DRB1 alleles the most. In an earlier analysis, about 87% or about 30%: the productive usage of most TCR beta V segments.

Each donor was healthy, and each was a bone marrow donor. The clonotype was recovered from a young man in good health and CMV-seropositive. The sample comprised PBMCs. The V call is TRBV5-1, the J call TRBJ1-1; weak D call: TRBD1 (5 bases). The CDR3 coding sequence is TGCGCCAGCAGCTTGTTAGGGGAATTTGATGAAGCTTTCTTT. Amino acids: CASSLLGEFDEAFF. Full variable domain (missing parts from reference TRBV5-1 and TRBJ1-1): KAGVTQTPRYLIKTRGQQVTLSCSPISGHRSVSWYQQTPGQGLQFLFEYFSETQRNKGNFPGRFSGRQFSNSRSEMNVSTLELGDSALYLCASSLLGEFDEAFFGQGTRLTVV.